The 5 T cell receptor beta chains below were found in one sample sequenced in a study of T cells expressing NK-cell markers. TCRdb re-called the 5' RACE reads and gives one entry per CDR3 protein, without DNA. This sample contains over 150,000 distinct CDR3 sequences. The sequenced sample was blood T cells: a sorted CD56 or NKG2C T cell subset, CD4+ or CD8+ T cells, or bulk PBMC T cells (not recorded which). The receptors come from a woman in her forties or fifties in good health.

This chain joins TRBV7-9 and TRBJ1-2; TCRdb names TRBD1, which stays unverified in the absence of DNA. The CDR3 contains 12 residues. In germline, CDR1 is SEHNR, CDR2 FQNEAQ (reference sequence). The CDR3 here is CASSSGEYGYTF.

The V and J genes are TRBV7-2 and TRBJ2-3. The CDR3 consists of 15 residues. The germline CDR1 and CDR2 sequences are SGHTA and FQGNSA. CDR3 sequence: CASSLVGESTDTQYF. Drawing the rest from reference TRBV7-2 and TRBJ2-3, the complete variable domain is GAGVSQSPSNKVTEKGKDVELRCDPISGHTALYWYRQSLGQGLEFLIYFQGNSAPDKSGLPSDRFSAERTGGSVSTLTIQRTQQEDSAVYLCASSLVGESTDTQYFGPGTRLTVL.

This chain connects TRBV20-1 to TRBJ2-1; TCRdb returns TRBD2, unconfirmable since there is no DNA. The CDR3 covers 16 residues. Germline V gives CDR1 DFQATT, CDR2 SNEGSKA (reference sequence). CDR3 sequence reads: CSATPLGAGPYNEQFF.

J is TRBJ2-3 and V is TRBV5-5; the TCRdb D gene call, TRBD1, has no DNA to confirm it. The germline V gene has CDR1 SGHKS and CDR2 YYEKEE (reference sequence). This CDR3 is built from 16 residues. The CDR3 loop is CASSPAGRVVTDTQYF.

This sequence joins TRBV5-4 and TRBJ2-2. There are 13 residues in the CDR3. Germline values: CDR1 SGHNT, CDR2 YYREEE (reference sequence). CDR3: CASSSLITGELFF.